Listed below are T cell receptor beta chains from one sample, sequenced in a study of T-cell memory formation after mild COVID-19. Each CDR3 protein gets one entry after TCRdb re-called the 5' RACE reads with MiXCR. The data contain fewer than 400,000 distinct CDR3 sequences, about 16% of them singletons. The sequenced sample was PBMCs or a T cell subset sorted from them (not recorded which). The receptors were gathered from a man between 18 and 35 years old who had mild COVID-19 (a few samples of this study predate the infection). Cell type and time point are not known. Each CDR3 is given with its conserved first and last residue. Fields, in order: CDR3 protein, CDR3 DNA, D gene, J gene, clone size, V gene. The D gene is left open where the match is weak. Some rows mark clone size as missing; the rest say once, few, many or name a class of expanded clone.

CDR3 protein: CASSELVLNEQFF
CDR3 DNA: TGTGCCAGCAGTGAATTGGTGTTGAATGAGCAGTTCTTC
D gene: .
J gene: TRBJ2-1
clone size: .
V gene: TRBV2

CDR3 protein: CASSGDREETQYF
CDR3 DNA: TGTGCCAGCTCAGGGGACAGGGAAGAGACCCAGTACTTC
D gene: TRBD1
J gene: TRBJ2-5
clone size: many
V gene: TRBV6-1

CDR3 protein: CASSFQGFNEKLFF
CDR3 DNA: TGCGCCAGCAGCTTCCAGGGCTTTAATGAAAAACTGTTTTTT
D gene: .
J gene: TRBJ1-4
clone size: .
V gene: TRBV5-1

CDR3 protein: CASSPGQGNTDTQYF
CDR3 DNA: TGTGCCAGCAGCCCGGGACAGGGGAACACAGATACGCAGTATTTT
D gene: TRBD1
J gene: TRBJ2-3
clone size: few
V gene: TRBV7-3

CDR3 protein: CASSPRVDANYGYTF
CDR3 DNA: TGTGCCAGCAGTCCTAGGGTAGACGCTAACTATGGCTACACCTTC
D gene: .
J gene: TRBJ1-2
clone size: few
V gene: TRBV6-6

CDR3 protein: CASSWVGGAGDTQYF
CDR3 DNA: TGTGCCAGCAGCTGGGTCGGGGGCGCGGGAGATACGCAGTATTTT
D gene: .
J gene: TRBJ2-3
clone size: few
V gene: TRBV7-2

CDR3 protein: CASWKGSYTEAFF
CDR3 DNA: TGTGCCAGCTGGAAGGGTTCTTACACTGAAGCTTTCTTT
D gene: .
J gene: TRBJ1-1
clone size: .
V gene: TRBV6-5

CDR3 protein: CASSLLTPLNTGELFF
CDR3 DNA: TGTGCCAGCAGTCTACTTACCCCCCTGAACACCGGGGAGCTGTTTTTT
D gene: .
J gene: TRBJ2-2
clone size: .
V gene: TRBV28

CDR3 protein: CASSLGQEPAGGYTF
CDR3 DNA: TGCGCCAGCAGCTTGGGACAGGAACCCGCCGGAGGCTACACCTTC
D gene: .
J gene: TRBJ1-2
clone size: .
V gene: TRBV5-1

CDR3 protein: CASGGQNSGELFF
CDR3 DNA: TGTGCCAGCGGGGGGCAAAACTCCGGGGAGCTGTTTTTT
D gene: .
J gene: TRBJ2-2
clone size: many
V gene: TRBV7-6

CDR3 protein: CSTGPPGWDTEAFF
CDR3 DNA: TGCAGTACGGGGCCCCCAGGGTGGGACACTGAAGCTTTCTTT
D gene: .
J gene: TRBJ1-1
clone size: few
V gene: TRBV20-1

CDR3 protein: CASSKVGYRKQYF
CDR3 DNA: TGTGCCAGCTCTAAGGTCGGGTACCGAAAGCAGTACTTC
D gene: .
J gene: TRBJ2-7
clone size: .
V gene: TRBV19

CDR3 protein: CASSFLRSGNEQFF
CDR3 DNA: TGTGCCAGCAGCTTCCTTAGGTCGGGCAATGAGCAGTTCTTC
D gene: .
J gene: TRBJ2-1
clone size: .
V gene: TRBV11-1

CDR3 protein: CASSQGKAFF
CDR3 DNA: TGCGCCAGCAGTCAAGGAAAAGCTTTCTTT
D gene: .
J gene: TRBJ1-1
clone size: .
V gene: TRBV4-3

CDR3 protein: CASSSLAAGGPKDTQYF
CDR3 DNA: TGTGCCAGCAGCTCGCTAGCAGCGGGGGGGCCGAAAGATACGCAGTATTTT
D gene: TRBD2
J gene: TRBJ2-3
clone size: many
V gene: TRBV6-5

CDR3 protein: CASSQEAGQYF
CDR3 DNA: TGTGCCAGCAGCCAAGAGGCGGGGCAGTATTTT
D gene: .
J gene: TRBJ2-3
clone size: few
V gene: TRBV4-2

CDR3 protein: CASTWGDYSGNTIYF
CDR3 DNA: TGTGCCAGCACCTGGGGGGATTACTCTGGAAACACCATATATTTT
D gene: .
J gene: TRBJ1-3
clone size: .
V gene: TRBV7-8

CDR3 protein: CASSSQSGSSYNEQFF
CDR3 DNA: TGTGCCAGCAGCTCCCAAAGCGGGAGCTCCTACAATGAGCAGTTCTTC
D gene: TRBD2
J gene: TRBJ2-1
clone size: few
V gene: TRBV11-1

CDR3 protein: CASSKERSGANVLTF
CDR3 DNA: TGTGCCAGCAGCAAGGAACGGAGTGGGGCCAACGTCCTGACTTTC
D gene: .
J gene: TRBJ2-6
clone size: few
V gene: TRBV21-1

CDR3 protein: CASMTGGGGQPQHF
CDR3 DNA: TGTGCCAGCATGACAGGGGGCGGTGGTCAGCCCCAGCATTTT
D gene: TRBD1
J gene: TRBJ1-5
clone size: few
V gene: TRBV6-1

CDR3 protein: CASSQVGAGARETQYF
CDR3 DNA: TGCGCCAGCAGCCAAGTCGGAGCGGGGGCCAGGGAGACCCAGTACTTC
D gene: TRBD2
J gene: TRBJ2-5
clone size: .
V gene: TRBV4-1

CDR3 protein: CASSLVGGAKNIQYF
CDR3 DNA: TGTGCCAGCAGCTTAGTTGGGGGAGCCAAAAACATTCAGTACTTC
D gene: .
J gene: TRBJ2-4
clone size: many
V gene: TRBV11-2

CDR3 protein: CASSPVPGQPQHF
CDR3 DNA: TGTGCCAGCAGTCCGGTTCCGGGGCAGCCCCAGCATTTT
D gene: .
J gene: TRBJ1-5
clone size: .
V gene: TRBV6-5